The sequence of this TCR beta chain was determined in a study of cytomegalovirus exposure and HLA in healthy donors. The study's findings and limits: TRBV6-2, TRBV6-3 and some other V segments were excluded as indistinguishable. Rates of TCR association differed by HLA locus in a later analysis, with DRB1 highest and HLA-C lowest. An ancestry cluster, one associated with Asian ancestry, reportedly showed fewer N-insertions than the approximately 700-donor mean in a later analysis.

Worth noting for this clone: No antigen is known for it.

The PCR made use of 60 Vbeta and 13 Jbeta primers. Measured with immunoSEQ multiplex PCR; TCRdb has only the in-frame clones, and not every one. The top ten clones hold around 6% of a sample with 130,000 or so clones, over 60% of them seen once. V was trimmed by 6 bases and J by 3 bases, leaving 14 bases between them. Germline values: CDR1 SGHRS, CDR2 YFSETQ. This CDR3 is built from 14 residues. Specimen: PBMCs. The gene calls are TRBV5-1 and TRBJ2-3; the D gene is possibly TRBD2 (5 bases). The source is an older woman in good health and CMV-seronegative. The CDR3 reads CASTPGLRTDTQYF. The CDR3 nucleotides read TGCGCCAGCACTCCAGGACTCAGGACAGATACGCAGTATTTT.